The text below deals with one T cell receptor beta chain. The data belong to a study of blood T cell repertoires in COVID-19. In the study overall: Collection of acute and convalescent COVID-19 samples took place in the United States, Italy and Spain.

Per the original data handling: Reference gene primer amplification gave nucleated cell count estimates. Libraries were prepared by immunoSEQ multiplex PCR; TCRdb keeps only in-frame clonotypes and omits some of them. V, J and clone size were drawn from that table, and D and trimming were deduced from the DNA. Of roughly 250,000 clones listed, roughly 90% were seen once; the top ten hold over 7.5%. The germline gives CDR1 MDHEN, CDR2 SYDVKM. Germline trimming cut 6 bases from V and 7 bases from J; bases unmatched to any gene: 7. This CDR3 region has 14 residues. The source material was PBMCs or T cells enriched from blood (not recorded which). The chain employs TRBV28 and TRBJ1-4; 8 bases agree with TRBD1. This TCR was recovered from a man aged 40-49 years who had recovered from COVID-19. Here the CDR3 DNA reads TGTGCCAGCAGGCCTACAGGGGGGGGTGAAAAACTGTTTTTT. Translated: CASRPTGGGEKLFF.